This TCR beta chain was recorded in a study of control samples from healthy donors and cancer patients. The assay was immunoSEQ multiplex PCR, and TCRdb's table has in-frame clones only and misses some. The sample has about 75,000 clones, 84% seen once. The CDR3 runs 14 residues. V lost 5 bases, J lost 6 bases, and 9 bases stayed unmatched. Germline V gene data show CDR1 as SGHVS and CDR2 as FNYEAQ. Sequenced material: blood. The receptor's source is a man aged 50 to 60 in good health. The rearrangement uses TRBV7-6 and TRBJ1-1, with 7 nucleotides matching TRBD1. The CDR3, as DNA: TGTGCCAGCAGCCCTCAGGGGGGTCCCGCTGAAGCTTTCTTT. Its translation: CASSPQGGPAEAFF.